These 10 T cell receptor beta chains came from one sample sequenced in a study of blood T cell repertoires in COVID-19 (TCRdb year 2020). Receptor amplification or capture employed the immunoSEQ multiplex PCR assay. In its TCRdb copy, this immuneACCESS table keeps in-frame sequences only and misses some clones. Where compared with another copy, unresolved V genes explain less than half of these, and the others have no known cause. This sample lists a few hundred thousand clones; 80% to 90% were detected once. Of the sample, 9.5% to 13% is held by the ten largest clones. Sequencing input: peripheral blood. These receptors were taken from an older woman with COVID-19, enrolled during active disease.

On this clone itself: Other DNA sequences within the sample encode an identical CDR3. The chain is built from TRBV5-1 and TRBJ2-7, with TRBD1 matching 7 bases. V lost 4 bases and J lost 4; bases outside the gene matches: 5. The CDR3 has 13 amino acids. The V gene's germline CDR1 is SGHRS and CDR2 YFSETQ. The chain's CDR3 is CASSLGTVYEQYF. CDR3 nucleotides: TGCGCCAGCAGCCTAGGGACAGTTTACGAGCAGTACTTC. Based on the CDR3 plus reference TRBV5-1 and TRBJ2-7, the full variable domain is KAGVTQTPRYLIKTRGQQVTLSCSPISGHRSVSWYQQTPGQGLQFLFEYFSETQRNKGNFPGRFSGRQFSNSRSEMNVSTLELGDSALYLCASSLGTVYEQYFGPGTRLTVT.

The V call is TRBV6-5, the J call TRBJ2-5; the match to TRBD1 covers 11 bases. There are 15 residues in the CDR3. Trimming removed 7 bases from V and 5 bases from J; junction bases left unmatched: 9. Germline V CDR1 and CDR2: MNHEY, SVGAGI. As DNA, the CDR3 is TGTGCCAGCAAGGCGGACAGGGGGCGCAGTGAGACCCAGTACTTC. Translation gives CASKADRGRSETQYF.

The chain is built from TRBV6-2 or TRBV6-3 and TRBJ2-7, with TRBD1 as a possible D gene (7 bases). V was cut by 2 bases and J by 3 bases, with 14 bases left in between. This CDR3 contains 15 residues. CDR1 and CDR2 (germline): MNHEY, SVGEGT. The CDR3 reads CASSYLQGGVYEQYF. CDR3 bases: TGTGCCAGCAGTTACCTTCAGGGGGGCGTCTACGAGCAGTACTTC.

About this clone itself: A read error may account for a junction end that differs from germline. The chain joins TRBV7-7 to TRBJ2-3, with D possibly TRBD1 on 7 matching bases. This CDR3 spans 16 amino acids. Germline lookup yields CDR1 SSHAT and CDR2 FNYEAQ (reference sequence). The CDR3 region has the DNA TGTGCTAGCAGCCCTGGGCGGGACAGCTACACAGATACGCAGTATTTT. Amino acids: CASSPGRDSYTDTQYF. The complete variable domain, with remaining parts taken from reference TRBV7-7 and TRBJ2-3, reads GAGVSQSPRYKVTKRGQDVTLRCDPISSHATLYWYQQALGQGPEFLTYFNYEAQPDKSGLPSDRFSAERPEGSISTLTIQRTEQRDSAMYRCASSPGRDSYTDTQYFGPGTRLTVL.

The rearrangement uses TRBV27 and TRBJ2-1; TRBD2 agrees at 12 bases. J lost 9 bases, V lost 3 bases, and 6 bases had no gene match. The CDR3 contains 15 residues. CDR1 MNHEY and CDR2 SMNVEV come from the germline V gene (reference sequence). CDR3 sequence: CASSFRLAGESEQFF. The CDR3 DNA follows: TGTGCCAGCAGTTTCCGACTAGCGGGAGAGAGTGAGCAGTTCTTC.

The chain couples TRBV3-1 (or the pseudogene TRBV3-2) to TRBJ2-1; tentative D call: TRBD2 (5 bases). This CDR3 region has 15 residues. V lost 0 bases to trimming and J lost 4 bases, with 10 bases between them. Germline CDR1 LGHDT, CDR2 YNNKEL (reference sequence). The CDR3 region is CASSQDLAGYNEQFF. The CDR3 coding sequence is TGTGCCAGCAGCCAAGATCTAGCCGGGTACAATGAGCAGTTCTTC.

This chain links TRBV7-3 with TRBJ2-1, with TRBD2 matching over 11 bases. The CDR3 is 20 amino acids. Germline V gene lookup returns CDR1 SGHTA and CDR2 FQGTGA. The junction had 15 bases not matched to a gene; V was cut back by 5 bases and J by 0 bases. The CDR3 region is CASSKPRASGRKSSYNEQFF. In DNA form, the CDR3 reads TGTGCCAGCAGCAAACCTAGGGCTAGCGGGAGGAAAAGCTCCTACAATGAGCAGTTCTTC. Complete variable domain (other parts from reference TRBV7-3 and TRBJ2-1): GAGVSQTPSNKVTEKGKYVELRCDPISGHTALYWYRQSLGQGPEFLIYFQGTGAADDSGLPNDRFFAVRPEGSVSTLKIQRTERGDSAVYLCASSKPRASGRKSSYNEQFFGPGTRLTVL.

J is TRBJ2-1 and V is TRBV10-3; TRBD2 matches at 8 bases. Losses at the gene ends were 2 bases for V and 12 bases for J; bases not matched to a gene: 3. Germline V CDR1 and CDR2: ENHRY, SYGVKD. The CDR3 runs to 12 residues. Here the CDR3 reads CAISERREAQFF. For the CDR3, the DNA is TGTGCCATCAGTGAGAGGCGGGAGGCGCAGTTCTTC.

A remark on this clone: This CDR3 is also generated by other DNA sequences in the sample. The rearrangement joins TRBV29-1 to TRBJ2-7; 7 positions agree with TRBD2. This CDR3 spans 12 amino acids. V gave up 4 bases and J gave up 1 base; unmatched junction bases: 1. Looked up from germline, CDR1 is SQVTM and CDR2 is ANQGSEA. CDR3 in amino acids: CSVGAGSYEQYF. The CDR3, as DNA: TGCAGCGTTGGAGCGGGATCCTACGAGCAGTACTTC.

This rearrangement joins TRBV15 to TRBJ1-2, with a tentative D call TRBD1 (6 bases). The V end lost 0 bases, the J end lost 3 bases, and 11 bases lay between the germline ends. The CDR3 totals 15 residues. The germline CDR1 and CDR2 sequences are LNHNV and YYDKDF (reference sequence). The CDR3 region has the DNA TGTGCCACCAGCAGAGATCTCAGGACAGACTATGGCTACACCTTC. This sequence encodes CATSRDLRTDYGYTF. The whole variable domain, remainder taken from reference TRBV15 and TRBJ1-2, is DAMVIQNPRYQVTQFGKPVTLSCSQTLNHNVMYWYQQKSSQAPKLLFHYYDKDFNNEADTPDNFQSRRPNTSFCFLDIRSPGLGDTAMYLCATSRDLRTDYGYTFGSGTRLTVV.